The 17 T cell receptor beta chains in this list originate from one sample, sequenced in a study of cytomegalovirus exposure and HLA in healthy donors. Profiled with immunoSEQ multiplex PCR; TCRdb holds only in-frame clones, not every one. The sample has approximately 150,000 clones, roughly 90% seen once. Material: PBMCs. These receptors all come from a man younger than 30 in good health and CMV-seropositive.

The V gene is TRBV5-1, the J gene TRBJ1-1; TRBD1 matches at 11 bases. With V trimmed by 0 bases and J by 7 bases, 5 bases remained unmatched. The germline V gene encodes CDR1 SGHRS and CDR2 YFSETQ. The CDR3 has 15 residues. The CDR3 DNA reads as TGCGCCAGCAGCTTGGGGACAGGGGGCATTGATGAAGCTTTCTTT. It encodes CASSLGTGGIDEAFF.

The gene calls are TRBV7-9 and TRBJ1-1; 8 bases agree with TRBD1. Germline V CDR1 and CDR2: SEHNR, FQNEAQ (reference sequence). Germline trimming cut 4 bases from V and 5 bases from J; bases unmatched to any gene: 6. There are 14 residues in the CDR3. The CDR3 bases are TGTGCCAGCAGCTCTAGGACAGGGATGACTGAAGCTTTCTTT. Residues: CASSSRTGMTEAFF.

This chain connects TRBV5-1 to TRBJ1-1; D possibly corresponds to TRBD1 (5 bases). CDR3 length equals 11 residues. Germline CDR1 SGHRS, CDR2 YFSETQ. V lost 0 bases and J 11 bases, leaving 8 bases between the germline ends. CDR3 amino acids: CASSLARVAFF. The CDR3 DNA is TGCGCCAGCAGCTTGGCCAGGGTCGCTTTCTTT.

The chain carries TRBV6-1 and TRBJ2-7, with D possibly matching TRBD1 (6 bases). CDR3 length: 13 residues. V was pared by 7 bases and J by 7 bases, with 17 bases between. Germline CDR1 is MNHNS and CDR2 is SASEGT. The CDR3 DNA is TGTGCCAGCACCTTAGGACAGACCGGGGAGCAGTACTTC. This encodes CASTLGQTGEQYF.

The CDR3 sequence: CASSESLEGADGELFF. CDR3 in DNA: TGTGCCAGCAGTGAGAGTCTTGAGGGCGCCGACGGGGAGCTGTTTTTT. The rearrangement links TRBV6-1 to TRBJ2-2; tentatively, D is TRBD2 (5 bases). Trimming removed 3 bases from V and 7 bases from J, with 18 bases in between. This CDR3 spans 16 amino acids. The germline V gene has CDR1 MNHNS and CDR2 SASEGT.

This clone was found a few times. The CDR3 region has the DNA TGTGCCAGCAGTTTATCGGTGGGGACAGAGCAGTACTTC. Translated: CASSLSVGTEQYF. The V call is TRBV27, the J call TRBJ2-7; weak D call: TRBD1 (6 bases). Germline assignment: CDR1 MNHEY and CDR2 SMNVEV (reference sequence). Trimming removed 0 bases from V and 7 bases from J, with 10 bases in between. This CDR3 spans 13 amino acids.

Here the CDR3 reads CASSARGSGANVLTF. The DNA of the CDR3 is TGTGCCAGCAGCGCTAGGGGATCCGGGGCCAACGTCCTGACTTTC. The V gene is TRBV2, the J gene TRBJ2-6; tentative D call: TRBD1 (5 bases). The CDR3 has 15 amino acids. The V end was cut by 6 bases, the J end by 4 bases, with 13 bases between. Germline CDR1 reads SNHLY; CDR2 reads FYNNEI.

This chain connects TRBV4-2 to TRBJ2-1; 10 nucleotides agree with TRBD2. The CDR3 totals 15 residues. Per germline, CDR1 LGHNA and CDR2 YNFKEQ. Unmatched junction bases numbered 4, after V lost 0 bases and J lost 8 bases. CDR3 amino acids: CASSQEASGSYEQFF. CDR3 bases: TGTGCCAGCAGCCAAGAGGCTAGCGGGAGTTATGAGCAGTTCTTC.

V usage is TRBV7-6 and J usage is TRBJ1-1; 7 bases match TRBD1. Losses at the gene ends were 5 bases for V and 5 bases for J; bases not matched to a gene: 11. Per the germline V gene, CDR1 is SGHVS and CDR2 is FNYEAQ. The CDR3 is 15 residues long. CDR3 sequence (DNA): TGTGCCAGCAGCCACCCACAGGGGCCGCGAACTGAAGCTTTCTTT. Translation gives CASSHPQGPRTEAFF.

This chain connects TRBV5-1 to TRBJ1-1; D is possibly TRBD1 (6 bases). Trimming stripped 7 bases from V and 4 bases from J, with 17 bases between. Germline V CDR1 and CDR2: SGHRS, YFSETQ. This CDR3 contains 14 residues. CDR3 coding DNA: TGCGCCAGCGCCAAAACCAGGGGAATCACTGAAGCTTTCTTT. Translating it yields CASAKTRGITEAFF.

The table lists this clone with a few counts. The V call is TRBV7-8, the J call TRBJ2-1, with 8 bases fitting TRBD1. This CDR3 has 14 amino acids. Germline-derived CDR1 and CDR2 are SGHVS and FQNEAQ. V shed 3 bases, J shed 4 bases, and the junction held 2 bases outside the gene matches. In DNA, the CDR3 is TGTGCCAGCAGCTTGGACAGGGTGTACAATGAGCAGTTCTTC. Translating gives CASSLDRVYNEQFF.

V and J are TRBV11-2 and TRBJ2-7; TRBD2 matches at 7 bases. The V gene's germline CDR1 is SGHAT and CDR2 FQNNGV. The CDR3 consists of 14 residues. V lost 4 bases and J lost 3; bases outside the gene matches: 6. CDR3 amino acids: CASSSLAVNYEQYF. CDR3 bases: TGTGCCAGCAGCTCCCTAGCGGTGAACTACGAGCAGTACTTC.

Written as DNA, the CDR3 is TGTGCCAGCAGTGAAGCCCCTTCTTACGAGCAGTACTTC. Translation gives CASSEAPSYEQYF. This chain connects TRBV6-1 to TRBJ2-7; D ambiguous. V lost 0 bases to trimming and J lost 4 bases, with 7 bases between them. The CDR3 loop spans 13 amino acids. Germline V gives CDR1 MNHNS, CDR2 SASEGT.

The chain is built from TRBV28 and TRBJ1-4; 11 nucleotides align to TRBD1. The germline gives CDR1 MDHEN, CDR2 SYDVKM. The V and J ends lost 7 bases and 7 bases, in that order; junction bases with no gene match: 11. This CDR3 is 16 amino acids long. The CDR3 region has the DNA TGTGCCAGCAATGAATATTCCGGGACAGGGGGTGAAAAACTGTTTTTT. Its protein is CASNEYSGTGGEKLFF. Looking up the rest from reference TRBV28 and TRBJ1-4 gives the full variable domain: DVKVTQSSRYLVKRTGEKVFLECVQDMDHENMFWYRQDPGLGLRLIYFSYDVKMKEKGDIPEGYSVSREKKERFSLILESASTNQTSMYLCASNEYSGTGGEKLFFGSGTQLSVL.

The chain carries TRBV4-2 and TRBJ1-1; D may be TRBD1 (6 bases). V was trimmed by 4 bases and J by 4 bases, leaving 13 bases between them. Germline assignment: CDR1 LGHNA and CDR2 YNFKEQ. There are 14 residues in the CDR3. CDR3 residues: CASSPGQRGTEAFF. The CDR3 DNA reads TGTGCCAGCAGCCCTGGACAGAGGGGCACTGAAGCTTTCTTT.

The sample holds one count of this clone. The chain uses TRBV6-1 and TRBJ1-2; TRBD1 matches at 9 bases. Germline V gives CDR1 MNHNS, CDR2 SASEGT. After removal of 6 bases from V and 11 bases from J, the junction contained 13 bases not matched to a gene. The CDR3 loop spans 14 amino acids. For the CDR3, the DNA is TGTGCCAGCAGACTACGGACAGGGGAGGGTGGGTACACCTTC. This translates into CASRLRTGEGGYTF.

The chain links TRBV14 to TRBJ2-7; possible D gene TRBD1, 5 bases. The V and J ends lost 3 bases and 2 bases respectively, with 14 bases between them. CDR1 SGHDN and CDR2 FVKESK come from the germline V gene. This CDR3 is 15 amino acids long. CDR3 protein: CASSQSKGKAYEQYF. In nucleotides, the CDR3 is TGTGCCAGCAGCCAGTCGAAGGGGAAAGCCTACGAGCAGTACTTC.